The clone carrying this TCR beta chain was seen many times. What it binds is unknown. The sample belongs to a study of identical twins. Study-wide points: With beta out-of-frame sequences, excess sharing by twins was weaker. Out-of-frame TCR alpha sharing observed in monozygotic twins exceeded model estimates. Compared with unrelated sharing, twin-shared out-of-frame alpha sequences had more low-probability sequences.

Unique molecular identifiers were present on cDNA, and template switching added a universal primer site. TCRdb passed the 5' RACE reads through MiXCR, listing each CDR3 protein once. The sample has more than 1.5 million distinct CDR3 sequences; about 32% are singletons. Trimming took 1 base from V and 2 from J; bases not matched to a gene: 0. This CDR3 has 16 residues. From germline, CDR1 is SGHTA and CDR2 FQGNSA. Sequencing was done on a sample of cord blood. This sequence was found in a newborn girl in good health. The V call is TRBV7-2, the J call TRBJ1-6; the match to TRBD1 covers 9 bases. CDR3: CASSLGQGAYNSPLHF. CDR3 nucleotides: TGTGCCAGCAGCTTAGGACAGGGGGCCTATAATTCACCCCTCCACTTT. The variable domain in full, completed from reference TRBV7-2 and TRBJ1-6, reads GAGVSQSPSNKVTEKGKDVELRCDPISGHTALYWYRQSLGQGLEFLIYFQGNSAPDKSGLPSDRFSAERTGGSVSTLTIQRTQQEDSAVYLCASSLGQGAYNSPLHFGNGTRLTVT.